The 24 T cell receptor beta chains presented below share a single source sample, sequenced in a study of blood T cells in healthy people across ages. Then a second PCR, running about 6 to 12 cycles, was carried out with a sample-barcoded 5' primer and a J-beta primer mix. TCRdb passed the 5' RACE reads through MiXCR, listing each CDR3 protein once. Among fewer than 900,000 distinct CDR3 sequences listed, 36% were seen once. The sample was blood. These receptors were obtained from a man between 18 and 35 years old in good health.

CDR3 loop: CAAGRDRGRSTEAFF. The CDR3 nucleotides are TGTGCCGCAGGCAGGGACAGGGGGCGGAGCACTGAAGCTTTCTTT. The V gene is TRBV12-3 or TRBV12-4, the J gene TRBJ1-1; TRBD1 matches 12 bases. This CDR3 has 15 amino acids. The trim removed 11 bases at V and 4 bases at J, leaving 11 bases unmatched.

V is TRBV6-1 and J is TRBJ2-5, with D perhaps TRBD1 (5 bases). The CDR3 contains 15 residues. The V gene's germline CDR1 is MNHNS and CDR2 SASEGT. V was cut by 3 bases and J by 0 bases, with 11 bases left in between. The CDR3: CASSDSREYQETQYF. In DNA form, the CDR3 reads TGTGCCAGCAGTGATAGCAGGGAATACCAAGAGACCCAGTACTTC.

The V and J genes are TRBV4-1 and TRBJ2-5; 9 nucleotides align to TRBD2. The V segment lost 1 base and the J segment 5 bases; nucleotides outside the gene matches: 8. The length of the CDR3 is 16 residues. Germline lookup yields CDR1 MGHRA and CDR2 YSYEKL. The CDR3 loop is CASSQGWREGMETQYF. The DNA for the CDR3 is TGCGCCAGCAGCCAAGGGTGGCGGGAGGGTATGGAGACCCAGTACTTC.

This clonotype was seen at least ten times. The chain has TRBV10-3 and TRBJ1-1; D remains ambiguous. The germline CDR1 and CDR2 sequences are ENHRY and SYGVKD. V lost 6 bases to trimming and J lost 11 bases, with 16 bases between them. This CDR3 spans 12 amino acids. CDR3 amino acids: CAISDLTSDAFF. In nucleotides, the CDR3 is TGTGCCATCAGCGACCTTACATCGGATGCTTTCTTT.

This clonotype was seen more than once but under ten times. CDR3 sequence: CAWSVRGSSYEQYF. The CDR3 region has the DNA TGTGCCTGGAGTGTAAGGGGGAGCTCCTACGAGCAGTACTTC. V is TRBV30 and J is TRBJ2-7; tentative D call: TRBD1 (6 bases). Germline values: CDR1 GTSNPN, CDR2 SVGIG (reference sequence). The CDR3 consists of 14 residues. V lost 0 bases, J lost 0 bases, and 9 bases lay in between.

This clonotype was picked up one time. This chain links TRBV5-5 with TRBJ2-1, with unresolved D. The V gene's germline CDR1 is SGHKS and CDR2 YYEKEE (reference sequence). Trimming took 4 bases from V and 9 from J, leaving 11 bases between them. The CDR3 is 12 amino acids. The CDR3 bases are TGTGCCAGCAGCGCGCAGAGTACTGAGCAGTTCTTC. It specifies CASSAQSTEQFF. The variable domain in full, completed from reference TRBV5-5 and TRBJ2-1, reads DAGVTQSPTHLIKTRGQQVTLRCSPISGHKSVSWYQQVLGQGPQFIFQYYEKEERGRGNFPDRFSARQFPNYSSELNVNALLLGDSALYLCASSAQSTEQFFGPGTRLTVL.

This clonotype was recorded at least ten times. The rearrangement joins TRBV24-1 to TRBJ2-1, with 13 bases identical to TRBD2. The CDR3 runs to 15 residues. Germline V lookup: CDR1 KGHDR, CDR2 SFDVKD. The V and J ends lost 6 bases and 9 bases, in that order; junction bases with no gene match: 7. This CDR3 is CATSPRTSGGTEQFF. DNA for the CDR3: TGTGCCACCAGTCCGAGGACTAGCGGGGGCACTGAGCAGTTCTTC.

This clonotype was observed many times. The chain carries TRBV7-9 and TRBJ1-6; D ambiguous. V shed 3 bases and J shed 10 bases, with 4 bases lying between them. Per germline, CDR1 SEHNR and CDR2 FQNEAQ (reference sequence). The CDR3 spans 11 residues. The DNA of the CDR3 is TGTGCCAGCAGCTTTGGATCACCCCTCCACTTT. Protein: CASSFGSPLHF.

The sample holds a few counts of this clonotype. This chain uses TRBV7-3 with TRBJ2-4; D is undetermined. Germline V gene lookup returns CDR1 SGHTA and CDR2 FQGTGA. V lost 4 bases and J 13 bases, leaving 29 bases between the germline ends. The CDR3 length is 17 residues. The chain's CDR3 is CASSSDVTISIYNEQYF. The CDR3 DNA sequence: TGTGCCAGCAGCTCAGATGTTACTATCTCCATCTACAATGAGCAGTACTTC.

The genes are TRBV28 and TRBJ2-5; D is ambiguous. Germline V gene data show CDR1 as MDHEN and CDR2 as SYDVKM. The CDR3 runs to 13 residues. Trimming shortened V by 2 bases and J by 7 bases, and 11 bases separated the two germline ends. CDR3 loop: CASSLGPPGTQYF. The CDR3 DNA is TGTGCCAGCAGTTTAGGGCCCCCGGGGACCCAGTACTTC. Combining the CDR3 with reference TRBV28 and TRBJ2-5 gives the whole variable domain DVKVTQSSRYLVKRTGEKVFLECVQDMDHENMFWYRQDPGLGLRLIYFSYDVKMKEKGDIPEGYSVSREKKERFSLILESASTNQTSMYLCASSLGPPGTQYFGPGTRLLVL.

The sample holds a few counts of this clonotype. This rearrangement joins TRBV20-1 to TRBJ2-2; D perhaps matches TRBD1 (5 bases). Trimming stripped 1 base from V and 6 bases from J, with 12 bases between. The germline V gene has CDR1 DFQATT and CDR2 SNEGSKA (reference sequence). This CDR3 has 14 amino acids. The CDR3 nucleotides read TGCAGTGCTAGAGTTGGGGCAGGGTCCGGGGAGCTGTTTTTT. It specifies CSARVGAGSGELFF.

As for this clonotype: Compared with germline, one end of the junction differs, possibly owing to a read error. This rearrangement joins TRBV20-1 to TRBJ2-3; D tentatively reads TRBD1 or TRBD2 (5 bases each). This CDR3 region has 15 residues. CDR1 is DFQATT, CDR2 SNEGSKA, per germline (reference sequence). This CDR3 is CGASWGRTYTDTQYF. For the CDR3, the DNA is TGCGGTGCTAGTTGGGGACGGACTTACACAGATACGCAGTATTTT.

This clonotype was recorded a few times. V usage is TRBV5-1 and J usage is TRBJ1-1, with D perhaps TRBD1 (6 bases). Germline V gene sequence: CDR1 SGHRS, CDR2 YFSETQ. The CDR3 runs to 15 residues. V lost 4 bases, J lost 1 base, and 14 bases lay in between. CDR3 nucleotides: TGCGCCAGCAGCGTCACGGGACATTGGAACACTGAAGCTTTCTTT. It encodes CASSVTGHWNTEAFF. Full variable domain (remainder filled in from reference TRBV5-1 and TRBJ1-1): KAGVTQTPRYLIKTRGQQVTLSCSPISGHRSVSWYQQTPGQGLQFLFEYFSETQRNKGNFPGRFSGRQFSNSRSEMNVSTLELGDSALYLCASSVTGHWNTEAFFGQGTRLTVV.

The CDR3 DNA follows: TGCAGTGCTCGACAGGGAGGACCTAACACTGAAGCTTTCTTT. Translated, it gives CSARQGGPNTEAFF. The V call is TRBV20-1, the J call TRBJ1-1; 7 nucleotides agree with TRBD1. Looked up from germline, CDR1 is DFQATT and CDR2 is SNEGSKA (reference sequence). The V segment lost 5 bases and the J segment 2 bases; nucleotides outside the gene matches: 8. There are 14 residues in the CDR3.

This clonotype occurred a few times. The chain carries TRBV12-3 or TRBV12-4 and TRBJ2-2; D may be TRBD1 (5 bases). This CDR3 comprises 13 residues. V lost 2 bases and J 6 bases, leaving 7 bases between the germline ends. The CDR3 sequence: CASSLNRPGELFF. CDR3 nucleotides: TGTGCCAGCAGTTTAAACAGGCCCGGGGAGCTGTTTTTT.

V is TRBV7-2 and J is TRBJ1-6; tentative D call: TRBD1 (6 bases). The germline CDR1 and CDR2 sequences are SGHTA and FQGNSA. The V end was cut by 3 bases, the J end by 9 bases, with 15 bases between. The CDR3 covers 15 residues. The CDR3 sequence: CASSFASRGISPLHF. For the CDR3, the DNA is TGTGCCAGCAGCTTTGCCTCCAGGGGAATTTCACCCCTCCACTTT.

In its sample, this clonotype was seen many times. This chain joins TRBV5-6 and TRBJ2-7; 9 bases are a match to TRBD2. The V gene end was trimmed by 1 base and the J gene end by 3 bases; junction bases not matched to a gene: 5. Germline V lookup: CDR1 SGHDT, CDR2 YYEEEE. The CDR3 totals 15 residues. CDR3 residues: CASSLKLAGRYEQYF. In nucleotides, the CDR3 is TGTGCCAGCAGCTTGAAACTAGCGGGCCGCTACGAGCAGTACTTC.

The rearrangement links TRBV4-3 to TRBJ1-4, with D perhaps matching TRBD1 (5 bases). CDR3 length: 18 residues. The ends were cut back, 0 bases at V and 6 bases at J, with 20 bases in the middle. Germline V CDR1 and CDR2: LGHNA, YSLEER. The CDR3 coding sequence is TGCGCCAGCAGCCAAGATCGAGGGACCCCGGAGGGCCATGAAAAACTGTTTTTT. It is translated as CASSQDRGTPEGHEKLFF.

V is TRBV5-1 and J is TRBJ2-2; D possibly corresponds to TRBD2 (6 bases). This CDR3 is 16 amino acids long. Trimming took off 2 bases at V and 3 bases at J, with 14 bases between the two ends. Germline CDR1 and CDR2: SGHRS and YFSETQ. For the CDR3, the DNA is TGCGCCAGCAGCTTATATGGGGGGAAGGACACCGGGGAGCTGTTTTTT. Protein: CASSLYGGKDTGELFF. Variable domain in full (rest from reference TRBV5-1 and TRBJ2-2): KAGVTQTPRYLIKTRGQQVTLSCSPISGHRSVSWYQQTPGQGLQFLFEYFSETQRNKGNFPGRFSGRQFSNSRSEMNVSTLELGDSALYLCASSLYGGKDTGELFFGEGSRLTVL.

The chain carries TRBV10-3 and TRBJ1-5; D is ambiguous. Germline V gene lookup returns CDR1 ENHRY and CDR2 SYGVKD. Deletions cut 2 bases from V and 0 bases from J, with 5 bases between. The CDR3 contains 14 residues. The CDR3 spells CAISEGGSNQPQHF. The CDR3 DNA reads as TGTGCCATCAGTGAGGGCGGTAGCAATCAGCCCCAGCATTTT.

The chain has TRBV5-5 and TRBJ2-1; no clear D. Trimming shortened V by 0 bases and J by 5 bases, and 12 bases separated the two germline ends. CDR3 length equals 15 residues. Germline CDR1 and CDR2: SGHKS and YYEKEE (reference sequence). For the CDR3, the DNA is TGTGCCAGCAGCTTGGGACCCCCCGAGGACAATGAGCAGTTCTTC. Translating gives CASSLGPPEDNEQFF.

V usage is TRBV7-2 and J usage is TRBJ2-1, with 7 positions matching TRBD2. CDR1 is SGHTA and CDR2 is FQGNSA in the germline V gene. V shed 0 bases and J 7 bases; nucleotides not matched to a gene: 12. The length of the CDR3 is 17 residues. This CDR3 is CASSLASGPTLGNEQFF. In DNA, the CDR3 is TGTGCCAGCAGCTTAGCTAGCGGGCCGACGCTAGGAAATGAGCAGTTCTTC. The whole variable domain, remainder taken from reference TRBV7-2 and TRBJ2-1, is GAGVSQSPSNKVTEKGKDVELRCDPISGHTALYWYRQSLGQGLEFLIYFQGNSAPDKSGLPSDRFSAERTGGSVSTLTIQRTQQEDSAVYLCASSLASGPTLGNEQFFGPGTRLTVL.

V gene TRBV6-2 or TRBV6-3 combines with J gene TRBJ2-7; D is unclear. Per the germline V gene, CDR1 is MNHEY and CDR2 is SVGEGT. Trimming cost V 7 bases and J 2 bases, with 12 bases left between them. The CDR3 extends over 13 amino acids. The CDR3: CASTKSFPYEQYF. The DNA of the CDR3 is TGTGCCAGCACCAAGTCGTTTCCCTACGAGCAGTACTTC.

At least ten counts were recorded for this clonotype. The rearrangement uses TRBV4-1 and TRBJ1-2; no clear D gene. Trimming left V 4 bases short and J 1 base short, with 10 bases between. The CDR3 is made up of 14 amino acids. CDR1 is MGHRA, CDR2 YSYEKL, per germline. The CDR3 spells CASSLAENNYGYTF. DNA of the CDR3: TGCGCCAGCAGCCTCGCGGAGAATAACTATGGCTACACCTTC.